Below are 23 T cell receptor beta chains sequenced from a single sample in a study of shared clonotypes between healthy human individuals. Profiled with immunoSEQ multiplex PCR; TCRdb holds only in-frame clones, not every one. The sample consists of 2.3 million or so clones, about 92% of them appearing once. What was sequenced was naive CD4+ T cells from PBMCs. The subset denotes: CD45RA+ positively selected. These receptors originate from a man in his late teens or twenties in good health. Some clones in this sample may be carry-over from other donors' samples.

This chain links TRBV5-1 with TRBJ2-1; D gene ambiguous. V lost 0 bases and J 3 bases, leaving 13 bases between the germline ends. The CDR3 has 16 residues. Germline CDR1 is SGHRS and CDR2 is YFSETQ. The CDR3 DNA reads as TGCGCCAGCAGCTTGGGAGGCGGATACCTCTACAATGAGCAGTTCTTC. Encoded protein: CASSLGGGYLYNEQFF. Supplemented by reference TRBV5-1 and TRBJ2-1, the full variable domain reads KAGVTQTPRYLIKTRGQQVTLSCSPISGHRSVSWYQQTPGQGLQFLFEYFSETQRNKGNFPGRFSGRQFSNSRSEMNVSTLELGDSALYLCASSLGGGYLYNEQFFGPGTRLTVL.

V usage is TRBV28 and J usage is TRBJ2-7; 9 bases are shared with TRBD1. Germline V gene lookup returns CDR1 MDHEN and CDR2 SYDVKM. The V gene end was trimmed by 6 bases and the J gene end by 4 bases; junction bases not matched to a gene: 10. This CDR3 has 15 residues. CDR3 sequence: CASSTYGQGSYEQYF. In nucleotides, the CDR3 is TGTGCCAGCAGCACCTACGGACAGGGGTCTTACGAGCAGTACTTC.

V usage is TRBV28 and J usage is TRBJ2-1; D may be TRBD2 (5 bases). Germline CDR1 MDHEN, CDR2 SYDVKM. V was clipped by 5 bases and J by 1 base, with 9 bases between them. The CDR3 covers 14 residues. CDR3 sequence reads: CASSVTGSYNEQFF. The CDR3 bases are TGTGCCAGCAGTGTAACGGGGTCCTACAATGAGCAGTTCTTC.

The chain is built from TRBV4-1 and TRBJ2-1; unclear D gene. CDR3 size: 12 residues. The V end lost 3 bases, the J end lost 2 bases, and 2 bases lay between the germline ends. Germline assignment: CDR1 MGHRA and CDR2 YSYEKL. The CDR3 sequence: CASSHTYNEQFF. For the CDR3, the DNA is TGCGCCAGCAGCCACACCTACAATGAGCAGTTCTTC.

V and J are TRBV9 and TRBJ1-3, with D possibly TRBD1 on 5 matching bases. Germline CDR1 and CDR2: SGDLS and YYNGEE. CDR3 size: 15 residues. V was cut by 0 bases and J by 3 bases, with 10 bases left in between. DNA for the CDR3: TGTGCCAGCAGCGTAGATGGGGCGGGTGGAAACACCATATATTTT. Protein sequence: CASSVDGAGGNTIYF.

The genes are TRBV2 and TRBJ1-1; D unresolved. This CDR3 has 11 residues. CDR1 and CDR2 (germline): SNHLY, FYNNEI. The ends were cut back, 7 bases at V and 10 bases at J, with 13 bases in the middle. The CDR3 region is CASIREVAAFF. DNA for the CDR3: TGTGCCAGCATTCGAGAGGTCGCAGCTTTCTTT.

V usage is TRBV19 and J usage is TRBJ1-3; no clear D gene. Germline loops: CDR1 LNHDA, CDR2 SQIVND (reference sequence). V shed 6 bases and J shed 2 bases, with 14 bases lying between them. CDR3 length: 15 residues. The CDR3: CASRDSPGAGNTIYF. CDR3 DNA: TGTGCCAGTAGGGACTCCCCCGGAGCTGGAAACACCATATATTTT.

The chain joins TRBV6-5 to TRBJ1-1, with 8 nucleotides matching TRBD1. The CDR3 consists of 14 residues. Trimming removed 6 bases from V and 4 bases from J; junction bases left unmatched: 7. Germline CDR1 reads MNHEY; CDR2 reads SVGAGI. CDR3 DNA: TGTGCCAGCAGCTTCGACAGGGGTATCACTGAAGCTTTCTTT. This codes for CASSFDRGITEAFF.

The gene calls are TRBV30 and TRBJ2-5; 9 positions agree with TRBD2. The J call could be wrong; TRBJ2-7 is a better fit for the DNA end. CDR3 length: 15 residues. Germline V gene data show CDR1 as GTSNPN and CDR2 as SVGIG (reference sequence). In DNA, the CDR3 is TGTGCCTGGAGCCCCGCCCGCGGGAGGGAATACGAGCAGTACTTC. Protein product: CAWSPARGREYEQYF.

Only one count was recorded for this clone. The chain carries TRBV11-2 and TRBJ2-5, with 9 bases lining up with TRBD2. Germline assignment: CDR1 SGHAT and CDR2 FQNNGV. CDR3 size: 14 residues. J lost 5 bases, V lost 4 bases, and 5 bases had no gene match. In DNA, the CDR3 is TGTGCCAGCAGCTCCGGGACTAGCATGGAGACCCAGTACTTC. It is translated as CASSSGTSMETQYF.

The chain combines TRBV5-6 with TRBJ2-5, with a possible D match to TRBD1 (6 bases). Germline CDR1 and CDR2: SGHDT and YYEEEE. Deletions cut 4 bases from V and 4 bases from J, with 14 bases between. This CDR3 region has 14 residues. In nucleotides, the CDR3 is TGTGCCAGCAGCACCTTACAGGGTGGAGAGACCCAGTACTTC. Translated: CASSTLQGGETQYF.

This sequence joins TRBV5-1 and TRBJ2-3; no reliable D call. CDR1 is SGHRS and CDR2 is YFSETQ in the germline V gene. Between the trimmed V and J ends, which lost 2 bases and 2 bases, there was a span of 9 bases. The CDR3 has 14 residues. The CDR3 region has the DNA TGCGCCAGCAGCTTCGGCCCTTACACAGATACGCAGTATTTT. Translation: CASSFGPYTDTQYF.

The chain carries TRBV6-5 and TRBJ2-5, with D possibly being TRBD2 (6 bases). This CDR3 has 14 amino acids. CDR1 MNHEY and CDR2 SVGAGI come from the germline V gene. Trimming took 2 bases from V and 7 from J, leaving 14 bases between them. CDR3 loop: CASSYADYSGTQYF. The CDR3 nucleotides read TGTGCCAGCAGTTACGCGGACTATTCGGGGACCCAGTACTTC.

CDR3 sequence reads: CASSKDGTGNYNEQFF. CDR3 bases: TGTGCCAGCAGCAAGGACGGGACAGGGAACTACAATGAGCAGTTCTTC. The rearrangement joins TRBV5-6 to TRBJ2-1; 9 bases align to TRBD1. Germline lookup yields CDR1 SGHDT and CDR2 YYEEEE. Germline trimming cut 4 bases from V and 3 bases from J; bases unmatched to any gene: 8. The CDR3 loop spans 16 amino acids.

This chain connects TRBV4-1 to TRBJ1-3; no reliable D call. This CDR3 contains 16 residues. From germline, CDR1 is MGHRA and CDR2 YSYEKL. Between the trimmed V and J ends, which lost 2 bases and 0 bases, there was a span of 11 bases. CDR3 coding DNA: TGCGCCAGCAGCCAATTTATGACCTTCTCTGGAAACACCATATATTTT. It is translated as CASSQFMTFSGNTIYF.

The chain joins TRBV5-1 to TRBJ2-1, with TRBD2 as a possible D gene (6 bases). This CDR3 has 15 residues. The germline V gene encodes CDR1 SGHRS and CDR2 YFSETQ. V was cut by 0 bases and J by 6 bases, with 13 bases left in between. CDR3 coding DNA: TGCGCCAGCAGCTTGGTCGTTAGCGGCGCCAATGAGCAGTTCTTC. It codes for CASSLVVSGANEQFF.

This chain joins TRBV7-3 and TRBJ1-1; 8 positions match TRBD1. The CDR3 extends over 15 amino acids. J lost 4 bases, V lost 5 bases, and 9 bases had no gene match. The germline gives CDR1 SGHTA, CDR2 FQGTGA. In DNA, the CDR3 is TGTGCCAGCAGCCCCACCGGACAGGGAGTCACTGAAGCTTTCTTT. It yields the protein CASSPTGQGVTEAFF.

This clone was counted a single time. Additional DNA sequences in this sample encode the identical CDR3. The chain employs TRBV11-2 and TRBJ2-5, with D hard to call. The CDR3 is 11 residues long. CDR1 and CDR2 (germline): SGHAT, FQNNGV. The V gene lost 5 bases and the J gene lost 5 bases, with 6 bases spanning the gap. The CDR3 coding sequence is TGTGCCAGCAGCCCGGAGGAGACCCAGTACTTC. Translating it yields CASSPEETQYF.

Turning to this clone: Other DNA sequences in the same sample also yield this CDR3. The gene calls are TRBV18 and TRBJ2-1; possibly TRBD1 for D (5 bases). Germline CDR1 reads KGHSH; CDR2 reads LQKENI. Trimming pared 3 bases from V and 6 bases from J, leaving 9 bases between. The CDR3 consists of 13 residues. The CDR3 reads CASSPLQGNEQFF. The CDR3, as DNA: TGTGCCAGCTCACCGTTGCAGGGCAATGAGCAGTTCTTC.

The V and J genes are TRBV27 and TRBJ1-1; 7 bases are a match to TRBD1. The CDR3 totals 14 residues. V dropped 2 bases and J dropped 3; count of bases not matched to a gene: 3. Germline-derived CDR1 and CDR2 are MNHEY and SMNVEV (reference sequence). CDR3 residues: CASSLIDRDTEAFF. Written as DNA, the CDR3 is TGTGCCAGCAGTTTAATAGACAGGGACACTGAAGCTTTCTTT.

CDR3 residues: CASSLSFQGYTEAFF. CDR3 bases: TGTGCCAGCAGTTTATCGTTTCAGGGCTACACTGAAGCTTTCTTT. The chain uses TRBV27 and TRBJ1-1, with a weak D call TRBD1 (5 bases). This CDR3 region has 15 residues. Looked up from germline, CDR1 is MNHEY and CDR2 is SMNVEV (reference sequence). Trimming pared 0 bases from V and 3 bases from J, leaving 11 bases between.

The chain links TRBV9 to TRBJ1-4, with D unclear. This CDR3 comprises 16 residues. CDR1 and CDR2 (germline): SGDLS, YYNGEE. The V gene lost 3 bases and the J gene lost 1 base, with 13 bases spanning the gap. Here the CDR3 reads CASSARGYGTNEKLFF. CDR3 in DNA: TGTGCCAGCAGCGCCCGCGGCTATGGAACTAATGAAAAACTGTTTTTT.

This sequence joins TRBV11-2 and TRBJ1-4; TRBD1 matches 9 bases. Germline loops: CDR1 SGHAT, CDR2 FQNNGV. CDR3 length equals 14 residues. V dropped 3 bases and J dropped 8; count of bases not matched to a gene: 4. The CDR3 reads CASSFGTGREKLFF. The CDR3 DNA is TGTGCCAGCAGCTTCGGGACAGGGAGGGAAAAACTGTTTTTT.